This T cell receptor (beta chain) is drawn from a study of OX40 agonist ivuxolimab in advanced cancers. About the study: Every patient in dose escalation had hepatocellular carcinoma, melanoma, renal cell or head and neck cancer. Study-wide results and limits: Relative to CD4+ cells, CD8+ T cells on average had more expanded clones. Low normalized T-cell clonal expansion was additionally recorded for some nonresponders.

Points on this clone: What it binds is unknown.

Using immunoSEQ multiplex PCR, the repertoire was profiled, and TCRdb retains in-frame clones only, with some absent. The sample records roughly 19,000 clones, around 90% being singletons. The CDR3 extends over 15 amino acids. CDR1 KGHSH and CDR2 LQKENI come from the germline V gene. V shed 0 bases and J 2 bases; nucleotides not matched to a gene: 3. The J gene is TRBJ2-7, the V gene TRBV18, with 8 bases that match TRBD2. The TCR comes from an adult with an advanced solid tumor such as melanoma, head and neck, liver or kidney cancer. This material consisted of CD4+ or CD8+ T cells sorted from blood, taken in a trial of the OX40 agonist ivuxolimab. The CDR3 spells CASSPPSGGAYEQYF. In nucleotides, the CDR3 is TGTGCCAGCTCACCACCGTCCGGGGGGGCCTACGAGCAGTACTTC.